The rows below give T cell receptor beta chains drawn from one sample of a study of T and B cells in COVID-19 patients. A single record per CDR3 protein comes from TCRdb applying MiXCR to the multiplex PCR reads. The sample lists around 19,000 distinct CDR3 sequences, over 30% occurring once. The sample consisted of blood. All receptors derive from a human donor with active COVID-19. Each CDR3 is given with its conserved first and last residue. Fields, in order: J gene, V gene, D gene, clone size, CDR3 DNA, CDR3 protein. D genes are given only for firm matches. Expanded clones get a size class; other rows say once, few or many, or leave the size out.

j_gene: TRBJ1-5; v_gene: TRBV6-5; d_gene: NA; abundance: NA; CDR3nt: TGTGCCAGCAGTTACTCGTTCGTTGGGCAGCCCCAGCATTTT; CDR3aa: CASSYSFVGQPQHF
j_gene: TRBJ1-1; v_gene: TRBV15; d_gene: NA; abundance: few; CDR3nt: TGTGCCACCAGCAGAGTCTTGGCAGATGAAGCTTTCTTT; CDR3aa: CATSRVLADEAFF
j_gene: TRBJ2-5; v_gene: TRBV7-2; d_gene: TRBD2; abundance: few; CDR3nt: TGTGCCAGCAGCTCCGGGACTAGCTTCCTTCGCGAGACCCAGTACTTC; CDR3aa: CASSSGTSFLRETQYF
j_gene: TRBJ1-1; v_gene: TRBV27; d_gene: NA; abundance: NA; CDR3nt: TGTGCCAGCAGTTTAAGGCCGTTTGAGAACACTGAAGCTTTCTTT; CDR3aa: CASSLRPFENTEAFF
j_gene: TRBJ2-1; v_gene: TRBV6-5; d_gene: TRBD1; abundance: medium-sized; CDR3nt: TGTGCCAGCAGTTCCGGGAAAGGGACAGGTCGGAACAATGAGCAGTTCTTC; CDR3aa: CASSSGKGTGRNNEQFF
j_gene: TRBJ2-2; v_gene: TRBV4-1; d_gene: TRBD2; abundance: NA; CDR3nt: TGCGCCAGCAGCCAACGCCTAGCGGGGGACGCCGGGGAGCTGTTTTTT; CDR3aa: CASSQRLAGDAGELFF
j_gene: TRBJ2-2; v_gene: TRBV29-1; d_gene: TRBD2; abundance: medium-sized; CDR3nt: TGCAGCGTTGAGGAACTAGCGGTTGATAACACCGGGGAGCTGTTTTTT; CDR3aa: CSVEELAVDNTGELFF
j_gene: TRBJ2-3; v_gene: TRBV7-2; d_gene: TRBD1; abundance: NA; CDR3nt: TGCGCCAGCAGCGTCACAGGGGCCGAAGGGGAGTATTTT; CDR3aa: CASSVTGAEGEYF
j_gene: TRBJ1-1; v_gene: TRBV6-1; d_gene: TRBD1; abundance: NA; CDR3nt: TGTGCCAGCAGTGATTCGTTCAGGGGGCGAGGGAACACTGAAGCTTTCTTT; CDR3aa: CASSDSFRGRGNTEAFF
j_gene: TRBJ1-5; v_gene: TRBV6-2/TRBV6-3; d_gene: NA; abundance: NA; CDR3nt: TGTGCCAGCAGCCTCGGGGTGGATAGCAATCAGCCCCAGCATTTT; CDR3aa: CASSLGVDSNQPQHF
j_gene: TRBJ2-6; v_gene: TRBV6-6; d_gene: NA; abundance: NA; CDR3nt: TGTGCCAGCGCGTTAGCGAGGGATGGGGCCAACGTCCTGACTTTC; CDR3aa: CASALARDGANVLTF
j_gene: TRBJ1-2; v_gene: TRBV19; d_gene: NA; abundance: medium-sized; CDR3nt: TGTGCCAGTAGTATAACGGTCTGGGGCTACACCTTC; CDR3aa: CASSITVWGYTF
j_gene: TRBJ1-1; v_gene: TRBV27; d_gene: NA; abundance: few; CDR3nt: TGTGCCAGCAGTTTTGAGGGACCGAACACTGAAGCTTTCTTT; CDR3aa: CASSFEGPNTEAFF
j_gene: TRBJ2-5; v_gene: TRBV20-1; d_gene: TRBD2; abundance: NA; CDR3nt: TGCAGTGCTATCCGGGGGGCGGGGGGCAAAGAGACCCAGTACTTC; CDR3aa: CSAIRGAGGKETQYF
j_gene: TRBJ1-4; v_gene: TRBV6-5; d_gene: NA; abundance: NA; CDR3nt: TGTGCCAGCAGTTCTGGGGGGCAAACTAATGAAAAACTGTTTTTT; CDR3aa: CASSSGGQTNEKLFF
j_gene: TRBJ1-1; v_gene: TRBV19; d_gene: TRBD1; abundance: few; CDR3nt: TGTGCCAGTAGTACCAGGACAGGAGGTAACACTGAAGCTTTCTTT; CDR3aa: CASSTRTGGNTEAFF
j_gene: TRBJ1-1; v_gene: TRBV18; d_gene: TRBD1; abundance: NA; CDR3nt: TGTGCCAGCTCACCACCGAAGTCAGGGGGGATGAACACTGAAGCTTTCTTT; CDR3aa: CASSPPKSGGMNTEAFF
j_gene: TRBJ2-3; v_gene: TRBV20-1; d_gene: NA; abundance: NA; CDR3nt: TGCAGTGCGCCAAGCACAGATACGCAGTATTTT; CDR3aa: CSAPSTDTQYF
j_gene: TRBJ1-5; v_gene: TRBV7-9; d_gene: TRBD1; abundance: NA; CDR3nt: TGTGCCAGCAGCTCCGGGACAGGGGGGAATCAGCCCCAGCATTTT; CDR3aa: CASSSGTGGNQPQHF
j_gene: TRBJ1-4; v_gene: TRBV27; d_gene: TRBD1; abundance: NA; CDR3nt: TGTGCCAGCAGGCCATACGGACAGGGCGAAGAAAAACTGTTTTTT; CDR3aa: CASRPYGQGEEKLFF
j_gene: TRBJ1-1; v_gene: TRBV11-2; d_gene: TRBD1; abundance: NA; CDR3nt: TGTGCCAGCAGCTTAGATTCAGGGGGAAAAGCTTTCTTT; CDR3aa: CASSLDSGGKAFF
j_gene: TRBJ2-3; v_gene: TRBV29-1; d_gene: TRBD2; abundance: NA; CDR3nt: TGCAGCGTCCCGAAAAGCGGGGGCCCCATAGATACGCAGTATTTT; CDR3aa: CSVPKSGGPIDTQYF
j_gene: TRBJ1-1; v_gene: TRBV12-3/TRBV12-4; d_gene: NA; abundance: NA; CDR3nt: TGTGCCAGCAGCCTAAATCCCCTCACTGAAGCTTTCTTT; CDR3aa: CASSLNPLTEAFF
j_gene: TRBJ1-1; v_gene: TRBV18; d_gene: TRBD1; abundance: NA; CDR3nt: TGTGCCAGCTCACCGACAGGGGACGACACTGAAGCTTTCTTT; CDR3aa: CASSPTGDDTEAFF
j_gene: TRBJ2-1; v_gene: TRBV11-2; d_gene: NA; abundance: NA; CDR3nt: TGTGCCAGCAGCTACCGGGACAATCGCAATGAGCAGTTCTTC; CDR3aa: CASSYRDNRNEQFF
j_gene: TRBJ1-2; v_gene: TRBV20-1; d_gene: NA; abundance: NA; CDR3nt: TGCAGTGCTAGAGATATGGGGATTGGTGGCTACACCTTC; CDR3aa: CSARDMGIGGYTF